This TCR beta chain comes out of a study of response to subunit inactivated influenza vaccine. Germline lookup yields CDR1 SGDLS and CDR2 YYNGEE. This CDR3 region has 18 residues. The V end lost 0 bases, the J end lost 0 bases, and 15 bases lay between the germline ends. Each CDR3 protein gets one entry after TCRdb re-called the RT-PCR reads with MiXCR. This table holds 800,000 or so distinct CDR3 sequences, 21% found once. This clonotype was seen a handful of times. The TCR sequence derives from a man in his fifties who received an inactivated influenza vaccine. The specimen was PBMCs from blood, collected roughly 5 days after vaccination. The V gene is TRBV9, the J gene TRBJ2-2; D tentatively reads TRBD1 or TRBD2 (6 bases each). The CDR3 nucleotides are TGTGCCAGCAGCGTAGCCCTAGGAGGGGGAACGAACACCGGGGAGCTGTTTTTT. Translation: CASSVALGGGTNTGELFF.